The 13 T cell receptor beta chains below come from one sample, sequenced in a study of T cell responses to AZD1222 COVID-19 vaccine. Assay used: immunoSEQ multiplex PCR; TCRdb lists only in-frame clones, some missing. The sample shows fewer than 150,000 clones, approximately 90% of them seen only once. Sample: peripheral blood, taken 28 days after the second AZD1222 dose. The receptors come from an adult who received the AZD1222 COVID-19 vaccine.

This chain links TRBV19 with TRBJ1-2; the D is unclear. Germline-derived CDR1 and CDR2 are LNHDA and SQIVND (reference sequence). The CDR3 extends over 14 amino acids. The ends were cut back, 3 bases at V and 6 bases at J, with 14 bases in the middle. The CDR3, as DNA: TGTGCCAGTAGTATTCGCCCAGAGCAGCATGGCTACACCTTC. It yields the protein CASSIRPEQHGYTF. The full variable domain, completed using reference TRBV19 and TRBJ1-2, is DGGITQSPKYLFRKEGQNVTLSCEQNLNHDAMYWYRQDPGQGLRLIYYSQIVNDFQKGDIAEGYSVSREKKESFPLTVTSAQKNPTAFYLCASSIRPEQHGYTFGSGTRLTVV.

The chain links TRBV11-3 to TRBJ1-6; TRBD1 might be the D (5 bases). The germline V and J ends were trimmed by 5 bases and 0 bases, with 11 bases remaining between them. Germline values: CDR1 SGHNT, CDR2 YENEEA. The CDR3 length is 16 residues. The CDR3 coding sequence is TGTGCCAGCAGCCCCCGGGGCCCCTCCTATAATTCACCCCTCCACTTT. It codes for CASSPRGPSYNSPLHF.

This clone was recorded a few times. The rearrangement uses TRBV2 and TRBJ2-1; D is uncertain. The CDR3 totals 11 residues. The ends were cut back, 7 bases at V and 5 bases at J, with 6 bases in the middle. Germline CDR1 is SNHLY and CDR2 is FYNNEI. CDR3 protein: CASTVDNEQFF. The DNA for the CDR3 is TGTGCCAGCACGGTGGACAATGAGCAGTTCTTC.

The chain uses TRBV7-2 and TRBJ2-2; 7 bases match TRBD1. The CDR3 runs 17 residues. The V gene's germline CDR1 is SGHTA and CDR2 FQGNSA. V was clipped by 4 bases and J by 1 base; unmatched bases: 9. The CDR3 nucleotides read TGTGCCAGCAGCTCCAGGGGGACCCTGGGGAACACCGGGGAGCTGTTTTTT. Residues: CASSSRGTLGNTGELFF.

This rearrangement joins TRBV7-3 to TRBJ1-6; maybe TRBD1 (6 bases). V was trimmed by 5 bases and J by 5 bases, leaving 16 bases between them. Germline loops: CDR1 SGHTA, CDR2 FQGTGA. The CDR3 is 16 amino acids. The CDR3 coding sequence is TGTGCCAGCAGCCCAGGGTGGGGGGCGAATAATTCACCCCTCCACTTT. Encoded protein: CASSPGWGANNSPLHF.

The table lists this clone with a count of one. The CDR3 sequence: CASSSPTGMNTEAFF. The DNA of the CDR3 is TGTGCCAGCAGTTCCCCGACAGGGATGAACACTGAAGCTTTCTTT. V gene TRBV6-5 combines with J gene TRBJ1-1; 7 positions match TRBD1. CDR3 length: 15 residues. Germline lookup yields CDR1 MNHEY and CDR2 SVGAGI. The V and J ends lost 4 bases and 0 bases, in that order; junction bases with no gene match: 5.

The gene calls are TRBV12-5 and TRBJ1-5; no definite D call. From germline, CDR1 is LGHNT and CDR2 FRNRAP. CDR3 length: 18 amino acids. Trimming cost V 6 bases and J 0 bases, with 21 bases left between them. Here the CDR3 reads CASGPSAGLRYSNQPQHF. CDR3 in DNA: TGTGCTAGTGGCCCCTCGGCAGGTTTGAGATATAGCAATCAGCCCCAGCATTTT.

V is TRBV7-9 and J is TRBJ2-5; no definite D call. Germline assignment: CDR1 SEHNR and CDR2 FQNEAQ (reference sequence). The CDR3 extends over 16 amino acids. Trimming pared 0 bases from V and 0 bases from J, leaving 11 bases between. The chain's CDR3 is CASSLAPVMDQETQYF. The CDR3 DNA sequence: TGTGCCAGCAGCTTAGCCCCAGTAATGGACCAAGAGACCCAGTACTTC.

In this sample, this clone turned up once. CDR3 DNA sequence: TGTGCCAGCAGCCCTCCCGGGGCCTACGAGCAGTACTTC. This gives the protein CASSPPGAYEQYF. V and J are TRBV7-9 and TRBJ2-7, with D perhaps matching TRBD2 (5 bases). Deletions cut 5 bases from V and 2 bases from J, with 10 bases between. The CDR3 is 13 residues long. Germline V gene data show CDR1 as SEHNR and CDR2 as FQNEAQ (reference sequence).

The J gene is TRBJ2-3, the V gene TRBV7-2, with TRBD2 identical over 8 bases. Trimming at V came to 5 bases and at J to 7 bases, leaving 5 bases not matched to a gene. This CDR3 is 13 amino acids long. CDR1 is SGHTA, CDR2 FQGNSA, per germline. In nucleotides, the CDR3 is TGTGCCAGCAGCAGAACTAGCGGATATACGCAGTATTTT. This sequence encodes CASSRTSGYTQYF. Supplemented by reference TRBV7-2 and TRBJ2-3, the full variable domain reads GAGVSQSPSNKVTEKGKDVELRCDPISGHTALYWYRQSLGQGLEFLIYFQGNSAPDKSGLPSDRFSAERTGGSVSTLTIQRTQQEDSAVYLCASSRTSGYTQYFGPGTRLTVL.

V usage is TRBV5-4 and J usage is TRBJ2-1; either TRBD1 or TRBD2 may fit D (6 bases each). V lost 4 bases and J 5 bases, leaving 10 bases between the germline ends. The CDR3 totals 13 residues. Germline V gene data show CDR1 as SGHNT and CDR2 as YYREEE (reference sequence). The CDR3 nucleotides read TGTGCCAGCAGCCTTAGGGGGGACAATGAGCAGTTCTTC. Its translation: CASSLRGDNEQFF.

The chain carries TRBV6-5 and TRBJ2-7; D remains unclear. The CDR3 covers 15 residues. V was trimmed by 1 base and J by 2 bases, leaving 12 bases between them. The germline gives CDR1 MNHEY, CDR2 SVGAGI. The CDR3, as DNA: TGTGCCAGCAGTTACTACCCGGACGTTACCTACGAGCAGTACTTC. The encoded protein is CASSYYPDVTYEQYF.

V usage is TRBV25-1 and J usage is TRBJ1-5; 10 positions agree with TRBD1. J was trimmed by 4 bases and V by 6 bases; bases with no gene match: 6. The CDR3 runs to 15 residues. Germline values: CDR1 MGHDK, CDR2 SYGVNS. The CDR3 DNA follows: TGTGCCAGCAGGCCCCAGGGACAGGGGAATCAGCCCCAGCATTTT. Encoded protein: CASRPQGQGNQPQHF.